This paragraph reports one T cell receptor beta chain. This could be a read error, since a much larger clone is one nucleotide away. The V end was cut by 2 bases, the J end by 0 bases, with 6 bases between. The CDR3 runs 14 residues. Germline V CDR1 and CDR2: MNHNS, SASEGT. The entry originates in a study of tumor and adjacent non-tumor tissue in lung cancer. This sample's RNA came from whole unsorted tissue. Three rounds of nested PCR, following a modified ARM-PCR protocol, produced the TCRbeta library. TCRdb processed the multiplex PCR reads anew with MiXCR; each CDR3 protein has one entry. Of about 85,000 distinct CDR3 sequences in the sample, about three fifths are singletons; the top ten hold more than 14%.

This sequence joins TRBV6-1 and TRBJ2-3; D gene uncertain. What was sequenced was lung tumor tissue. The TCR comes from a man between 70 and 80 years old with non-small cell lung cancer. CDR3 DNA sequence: TGTGCCAGCAGTGAACGGACCAGCACAGATACGCAGTATTTT. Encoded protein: CASSERTSTDTQYF.